This T cell receptor (beta chain) came from a study of OX40 agonist ivuxolimab in advanced cancers. Notes on the study in general: By week 6 at 0.1 to 3.0 mg/kg, blood CD4+ and CD8+ T cells had expanded clonally. On average, a greater number of expanded clones characterised CD8+ T cells relative to CD4+.

As concerns this clone: Its antigen is unknown.

CDR3 length equals 11 residues. Germline V gene data show CDR1 as SEHNR and CDR2 as FQNEAQ (reference sequence). V gave up 9 bases and J gave up 3 bases, with 9 bases separating them. Only in-frame clones appear in the TCRdb table, and some are missing; sequencing was by immunoSEQ multiplex PCR. The sample lists 70,000 or so clones; about nine tenths were seen once. The sequencing used CD4+ or CD8+ T cells sorted from blood, collected in a trial of the OX40 agonist ivuxolimab. This clonotype originated in an adult with an advanced solid tumor such as melanoma, head and neck, liver or kidney cancer. This rearrangement joins TRBV7-9 to TRBJ2-7; no firm D call. The CDR3 is CASQMSYEQYF. CDR3 nucleotides: TGTGCCAGTCAGATGAGCTACGAGCAGTACTTC.